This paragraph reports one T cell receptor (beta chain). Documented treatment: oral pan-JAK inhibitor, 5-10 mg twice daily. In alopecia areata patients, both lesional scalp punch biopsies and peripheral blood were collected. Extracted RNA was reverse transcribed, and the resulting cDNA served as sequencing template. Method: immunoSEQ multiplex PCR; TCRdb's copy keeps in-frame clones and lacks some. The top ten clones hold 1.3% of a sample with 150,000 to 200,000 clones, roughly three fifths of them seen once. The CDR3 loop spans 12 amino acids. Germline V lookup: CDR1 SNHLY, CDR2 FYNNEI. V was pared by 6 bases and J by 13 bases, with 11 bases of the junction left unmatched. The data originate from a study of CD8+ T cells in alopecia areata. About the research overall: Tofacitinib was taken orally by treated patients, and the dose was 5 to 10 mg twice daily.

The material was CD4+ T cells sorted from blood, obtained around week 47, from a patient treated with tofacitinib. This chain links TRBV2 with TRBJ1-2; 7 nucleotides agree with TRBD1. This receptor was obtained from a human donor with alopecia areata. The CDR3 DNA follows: TGTGCCAGCAGCCTCGGGACAGAAACTATCACCTTC. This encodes CASSLGTETITF. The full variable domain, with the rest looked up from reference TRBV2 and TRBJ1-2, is EPEVTQTPSHQVTQMGQEVILRCVPISNHLYFYWYRQILGQKVEFLVSFYNNEISEKSEIFDDQFSVERPDGSNFTLKIRSTKLEDSAMYFCASSLGTETITFGSGTRLTVV.